This T cell receptor (beta chain) originates from a study of regulatory T cells in long-lasting Graves disease. Study-level findings and limits: For persistent Graves' patients, TCR diversity was lower than for newly diagnosed ones.

Time point denoted: persistent/refractory GD, antithyroid drugs over 5 years with positive TRAb. With RNA extracted from PBMCs as input, the TCR library was made. The sample holds many counts of this clonotype. Its antigen remains unidentified. The CDR3 totals 16 residues. Trimming at V came to 3 bases and at J to 5 bases, leaving 12 bases not matched to a gene. Germline CDR1 is PRHDT and CDR2 is FYEKMQ (reference sequence). According to the study, TCR beta libraries were built with iRepertoire HTBI primers and CDR3-region Arm-PCR. Original methodology: Analysis of the samples identified around 64 TRBV and about 14 TRBJ segments. MiXCR, run by TCRdb on the multiplex PCR reads, gives a single entry per CDR3 protein. TCRdb's processing, not the authors', yielded these V and J calls. The data hold around 430,000 distinct CDR3 sequences, with about 20% observed a single time.

The sequence came from a female donor with Graves disease. The source was peripheral blood mononuclear cells (PBMCs), collected when the disease was refractory, from a patient treated with antithyroid drugs. J is TRBJ2-5 and V is TRBV13; 7 nucleotides align to TRBD2. The CDR3: CASSLTSSRRGETQYF. The DNA of the CDR3 is TGTGCCAGCAGCTTGACTAGCTCGCGGAGAGGGGAGACCCAGTACTTC.